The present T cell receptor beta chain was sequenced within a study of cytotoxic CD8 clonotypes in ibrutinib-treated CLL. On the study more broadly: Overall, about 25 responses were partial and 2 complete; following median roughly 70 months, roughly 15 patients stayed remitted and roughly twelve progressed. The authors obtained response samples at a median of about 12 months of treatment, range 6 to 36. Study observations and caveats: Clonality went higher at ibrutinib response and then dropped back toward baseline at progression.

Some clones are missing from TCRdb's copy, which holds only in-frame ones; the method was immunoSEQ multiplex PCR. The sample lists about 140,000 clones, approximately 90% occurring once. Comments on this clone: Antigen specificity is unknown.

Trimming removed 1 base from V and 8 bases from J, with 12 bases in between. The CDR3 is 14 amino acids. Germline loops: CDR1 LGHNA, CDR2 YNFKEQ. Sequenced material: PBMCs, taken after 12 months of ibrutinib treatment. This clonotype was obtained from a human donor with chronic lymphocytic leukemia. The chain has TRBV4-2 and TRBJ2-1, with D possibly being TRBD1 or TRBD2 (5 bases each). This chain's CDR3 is CASSQGGSGDEQFF. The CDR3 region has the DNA TGTGCCAGCAGCCAAGGGGGCTCCGGGGATGAGCAGTTCTTC.